The present T cell receptor beta chain was sequenced within a study of control samples from healthy donors and cancer patients (dated by TCRdb to between 2020 and 2021). CDR1 and CDR2 were assigned from the germline V gene as SGHVS and FQNEAQ. Relative to germline, V is missing 1 base and J is missing 8 bases, with 8 bases of the junction outside any gene match. From cysteine to phenylalanine, the CDR3 is 15 amino acids long. Only the CDR3 portion is preserved as DNA: 45 bases, with reading frame beginning at the first base. Comments on this clone: Its antigen is not yet known. Base-call qualities are not available, and no considerably larger clone is one nucleotide away.

Library creation used the immunoSEQ multiplex PCR assay. TCRdb limited this immuneACCESS table to in-frame rearrangements with V and J called. A share of clones is missing; checked studies link under half to unresolved V genes, and the rest is unexplained. The sample contains 82,000 or so clones, around 94% of them found a single time. The top ten hold around 5% of the sample. The sequence is built from TRBV7-8 and TRBJ1-2; 9 of the junction bases match TRBD1. The TCR sequence derives from a woman aged 18-35 years in good health. Sequencing was carried out using blood. The nucleotide sequence is given as TGTGCCAGCAGCTTAGTCCCCGGACAGGGGAACGGCTACACCTTC. Its product reads: CASSLVPGQGNGYTF.